This T cell receptor (beta chain) is from a study of cytomegalovirus exposure and HLA in healthy donors. Whole-study context: From donors who were HLA-typed, an early data release held about 85 million unique TCRs.

Comment on this clone: The antigen remains unidentified.

Overall study results and limits: Across donors, most TCRs were seen rarely, yet some public ones were widespread.

The CDR3 is 14 residues long. Germline V gene data show CDR1 as LNHDA and CDR2 as SQIVND (reference sequence). The junction had 11 bases not matched to a gene; V was cut back by 5 bases and J by 8 bases. The PCR ran on 60 Vbeta and 13 Jbeta primers. Sequencing was performed with immunoSEQ multiplex PCR; in TCRdb, only in-frame clones are kept and a portion is missing. The sample contains around 160,000 clones, around 68% of which appear only once. This chain uses TRBV19 with TRBJ1-2; 7 bases are a match to TRBD1. The receptor's source is a man in his fifties or sixties in good health and CMV-seronegative. Sequencing input: PBMCs. For the CDR3, the DNA is TGTGCCAGTAGTTCCAACGGACAGGTCGGCGGCTACACCTTC. Protein sequence: CASSSNGQVGGYTF.